This note documents a single TCR beta chain sequence. Profiling relied on immunoSEQ multiplex PCR, and the TCRdb table lists in-frame clones only, not all of them. The table shows around 100,000 clones, with roughly 85% occurring only once. This specimen belongs to a study of blood T cell repertoires in COVID-19. About the research overall: PBMCs, B-cell-depleted T cells, or T cells provided the cDNA or gDNA that made up the material.

The clonotype originates from a human donor in a cohort sampled during active COVID-19. Sequencing used peripheral blood.

The CDR3 region has the DNA TGTGCCAGCTCACCCGCCGGGAGGACCCAGTACTTC. It is translated as CASSPAGRTQYF. The J gene is TRBJ2-5, the V gene TRBV18, with D maybe TRBD2 (6 bases). Germline CDR1 KGHSH, CDR2 LQKENI. V lost 3 bases and J 7 bases, leaving 9 bases between the germline ends. The CDR3 is made up of 12 amino acids.